A selection of T cell receptor beta chains follows, all from one sample in a study of T cell changes during pregnancy in multiple sclerosis. Method: immunoSEQ multiplex PCR; TCRdb's copy keeps in-frame clones and lacks some. The repertoire has about 74,000 clones, roughly 92% of them found once; the top ten carry 3% to 4%. The sample was peripheral blood, taken after pregnancy. The source is a female donor in good health, enrolled as a control in a pregnancy study. Both conserved end residues are trimmed from each CDR3. Part of the rows lack a size; the others show once, few, many or a class for expanded clones.

J gene | V gene | clone size | CDR3 protein
TRBJ2-7 | TRBV4-1 | - | ASPWTGVKEQY
TRBJ1-4 | TRBV2 | few | ASSDELRDEKLF
TRBJ2-7 | TRBV28 | once | ASSGTSGSYEQY
TRBJ1-1 | TRBV6-6 | - | ASRGGLGEDEAF
TRBJ2-1 | TRBV19 | - | ASSMGGVWDEQF
TRBJ1-5 | TRBV4-1 | - | ASSRQFSNQPQH
TRBJ2-5 | TRBV5-6 | once | ASSSPTGVETQY
TRBJ2-1 | TRBV14 | - | ASSRGVLALTYNEQF
TRBJ1-1 | TRBV29-1 | - | SVLKNTEAF
TRBJ1-6 | TRBV7-8 | - | ASSTDSPSSPLH
TRBJ1-1 | TRBV18 | - | ASSPSGRVGWSTEAF
TRBJ1-2 | TRBV7-2 | - | ASSFSPNYGYT
TRBJ2-3 | TRBV14 | - | ASSQEADTQY
TRBJ2-4 | TRBV18 | - | ASSRSGTGRDIQY
TRBJ2-5 | TRBV19 | - | ASSMMAGEYQETQY
TRBJ2-2 | TRBV21-1 | - | ASSSLARRRELF
TRBJ1-5 | TRBV5-6 | - | ASSLGTGMGRPQH
TRBJ1-1 | TRBV5-8 | - | ASSRVSGGLNTEAF
TRBJ2-1 | TRBV28 | - | ASSLFEREVGNEQF
TRBJ2-5 | TRBV5-5 | - | ASSLANRGRKETQY
TRBJ1-1 | TRBV7-7 | few | ASSFGQKNTEAF
TRBJ2-1 | TRBV11-3 | - | ASSHTSGGSSYNEQF
TRBJ2-2 | TRBV18 | - | ASSGQYTNTGELF
TRBJ2-7 | TRBV11-2 | - | ASSSGTGGIYEQY
TRBJ2-7 | TRBV7-6 | - | ASSLADRDPYEQY
TRBJ1-6 | TRBV11-1 | many | ASSIDSASPLH
TRBJ2-7 | TRBV5-5 | - | ASSSGYEQY
TRBJ2-3 | TRBV11-3 | - | ASSFSRGTDTQY
TRBJ2-7 | TRBV10-3 | - | AISEGAQRIEQY
TRBJ1-3 | TRBV27 | - | ASSSSGRGNTIY
TRBJ2-2 | TRBV4-2 | - | ASSQGGRNTGELF
TRBJ1-4 | TRBV5-1 | - | ASSLEAGLGLF
TRBJ1-2 | TRBV27 | - | ASSKGAGDGYT
TRBJ1-2 | TRBV27 | - | ASRPGTGNYGYT
TRBJ2-3 | TRBV6-4 | - | ASSDSSGGGDTQY
TRBJ2-3 | TRBV14 | - | ASSRTSGTDTQY
TRBJ1-4 | TRBV7-8 | - | ASSRQWGTNEKLF
TRBJ2-3 | TRBV5-1 | - | ASSLGQGPVTDTQY
TRBJ2-2 | TRBV27 | once | ASSLLSRTVGGLVGELF
TRBJ1-1 | TRBV27 | few | ASSPYQGGEAF
TRBJ2-3 | TRBV5-4 | - | ASSHRLASTDTQY
TRBJ2-3 | TRBV11-3 | - | ASSQDPSGSGADTQY
TRBJ2-4 | TRBV19 | - | ASSITDRLAKNIQY
TRBJ1-1 | TRBV19 | - | ASARLGGNTEAF
TRBJ2-7 | TRBV6-5 | - | ASWGGTYEQY
TRBJ1-5 | TRBV29-1 | - | SVEAGSDQPQH
TRBJ2-1 | TRBV29-1 | - | SVETGEQF
TRBJ1-4 | TRBV6-5 | - | ASSYSRGGAYEKLF
TRBJ2-7 | TRBV7-2 | - | ASSPLGLAGGSTYEQY
TRBJ1-3 | TRBV4-1 | once | ASSPTVRGNTIY
TRBJ2-5 | TRBV5-1 | - | ASSLGSSGVQETQY
TRBJ2-1 | TRBV28 | - | ASSLTGGDLNEQF
TRBJ1-3 | TRBV7-9 | - | ATAQDSGNTIY
TRBJ1-1 | TRBV19 | - | ASSTRQGMNTEAF
TRBJ2-3 | TRBV4-3 | - | ASSQDGAGADTQY
TRBJ1-2 | TRBV9 | - | ASSVGTGWIDYGYT
- | TRBV6-6 | - | ASSYRETYEQY
TRBJ1-1 | TRBV27 | - | ASSFGLNTEAF
TRBJ1-2 | TRBV7-2 | - | ASSLERGNYGYT
TRBJ2-7 | TRBV5-4 | - | ASSLASSGIDEQY